A single sample gave rise to the 18 T cell receptor beta chains below, sequenced in a study of blood T cell repertoires in COVID-19. The data were produced by immunoSEQ multiplex PCR, yet TCRdb's version contains in-frame clones alone and is incomplete. The sample holds 150,000 to 200,000 clones, 70% to 90% seen once. The sequencing input was peripheral blood. These receptors were taken from a man between 50 and 59 years old with active or convalescent COVID-19.

J is TRBJ1-3 and V is TRBV5-4; D is perhaps TRBD1 (6 bases). The CDR3 length is 14 residues. V lost 2 bases and J 2 bases, leaving 8 bases between the germline ends. Germline V gives CDR1 SGHNT, CDR2 YYREEE (reference sequence). The CDR3 spells CASSFPGAGNTIYF. Written as DNA, the CDR3 is TGTGCCAGCAGCTTTCCAGGGGCTGGAAACACCATATATTTT.

The V call is TRBV24-1, the J call TRBJ2-3, with 7 nucleotides matching TRBD1. This CDR3 spans 15 amino acids. Per the germline V gene, CDR1 is KGHDR and CDR2 is SFDVKD. J lost 4 bases, V lost 5 bases, and 8 bases had no gene match. CDR3 nucleotides: TGTGCCACCAGTGTGACAGGGTTTTTTGCAGATACGCAGTATTTT. This translates into CATSVTGFFADTQYF.

The rearrangement links TRBV3-1 (or the pseudogene TRBV3-2) to TRBJ2-1; 9 bases line up with TRBD2. The CDR3 extends over 14 amino acids. Germline lookup yields CDR1 LGHDT and CDR2 YNNKEL (reference sequence). J gave up 4 bases and V 4 bases, and 2 bases lay outside the gene matches. DNA for the CDR3: TGTGCCAGCAGCCTTAGCGGGAGTTACAATGAGCAGTTCTTC. Translated, it gives CASSLSGSYNEQFF.

The chain employs TRBV27 and TRBJ2-5; 7 bases are a match to TRBD1. This CDR3 is built from 14 residues. From germline, CDR1 is MNHEY and CDR2 SMNVEV (reference sequence). With V trimmed by 4 bases and J by 3 bases, 5 bases remained unmatched. CDR3 sequence (DNA): TGTGCCAGCAGTTGGGGACAGACAAAAGAGACCCAGTACTTC. It specifies CASSWGQTKETQYF.

V is TRBV7-3 and J is TRBJ2-1; D not resolved. V shed 2 bases and J shed 5 bases, with 7 bases lying between them. The CDR3 has 13 amino acids. CDR1 is SGHTA, CDR2 FQGTGA, per germline. CDR3 loop: CASSLDMDNEQFF. CDR3 nucleotide sequence: TGTGCCAGCAGCTTAGACATGGACAATGAGCAGTTCTTC.

V is TRBV18 and J is TRBJ2-2, with unresolved D. The CDR3 is made up of 15 amino acids. CDR1 KGHSH and CDR2 LQKENI come from the germline V gene. V was cut by 0 bases and J by 0 bases, with 5 bases left in between. The chain's CDR3 is CASSPPRANTGELFF. CDR3 nucleotide sequence: TGTGCCAGCTCACCACCGCGCGCGAACACCGGGGAGCTGTTTTTT. Drawing the rest from reference TRBV18 and TRBJ2-2, the complete variable domain is NAGVMQNPRHLVRRRGQEARLRCSPMKGHSHVYWYRQLPEEGLKFMVYLQKENIIDESGMPKERFSAEFPKEGPSILRIQQVVRGDSAAYFCASSPPRANTGELFFGEGSRLTVL.

The V gene is TRBV7-9, the J gene TRBJ2-5, with 12 bases matching TRBD2. Trimming removed 5 bases from V and 5 bases from J; junction bases left unmatched: 6. The germline V gene encodes CDR1 SEHNR and CDR2 FQNEAQ (reference sequence). This CDR3 has 15 amino acids. The DNA for the CDR3 is TGTGCCAGCAGCGCCCTGCTAGCGGGAGGGGAGACCCAGTACTTC. As protein: CASSALLAGGETQYF. Combining the CDR3 with reference TRBV7-9 and TRBJ2-5 gives the whole variable domain DTGVSQNPRHKITKRGQNVTFRCDPISEHNRLYWYRQTLGQGPEFLTYFQNEAQLEKSRLLSDRFSAERPKGSFSTLEIQRTEQGDSAMYLCASSALLAGGETQYFGPGTRLLVL.

The V and J genes are TRBV2 and TRBJ2-7, with D perhaps TRBD1 (5 bases). Trimming shortened V by 7 bases and J by 9 bases, and 16 bases separated the two germline ends. CDR1 SNHLY and CDR2 FYNNEI come from the germline V gene. CDR3 length equals 12 residues. Here the CDR3 DNA reads TGTGCCAGCAACGGTCAGGGTTTGAGGCAGTACTTC. This sequence encodes CASNGQGLRQYF.

J is TRBJ1-5 and V is TRBV11-3; TRBD1 matches at 9 bases. The CDR3 sequence is 17 residues long. V was clipped by 1 base and J by 9 bases; unmatched bases: 13. Germline lookup yields CDR1 SGHNT and CDR2 YENEEA. CDR3 DNA sequence: TGTGCCAGCAGCTTAGTCGTCCAGGACAGGGGAGATCGGCCCCAGCATTTT. Amino acid sequence: CASSLVVQDRGDRPQHF.

The rearrangement uses TRBV14 and TRBJ2-1; 8 bases line up with TRBD2. The ends lost 2 bases at V and 7 bases at J; junction bases unmatched: 7. This CDR3 has 15 amino acids. Germline CDR1 and CDR2: SGHDN and FVKESK. The CDR3 protein is CASSQRAGVWNEQFF. In DNA form, the CDR3 reads TGTGCCAGCAGCCAACGAGCGGGAGTATGGAATGAGCAGTTCTTC.

The chain joins TRBV19 to TRBJ1-2, with 8 positions matching TRBD1. V lost 5 bases to trimming and J lost 0 bases; unmatched junction nucleotides: 8. CDR1 is LNHDA and CDR2 is SQIVND in the germline V gene (reference sequence). This CDR3 has 16 residues. CDR3 loop: CASSRGTGSANYGYTF. The CDR3 region has the DNA TGTGCCAGTAGTCGCGGGACAGGATCTGCTAACTATGGCTACACCTTC.

As DNA, the CDR3 is TGTGCCAGCAGTTTCGGACAGCATTTAGAAAAACTGTTTTTT. Translated, it gives CASSFGQHLEKLFF. The rearrangement uses TRBV28 and TRBJ1-4, with TRBD1 as a possible D gene (6 bases). The CDR3 covers 14 residues. Germline CDR1 MDHEN, CDR2 SYDVKM. Trimming removed 3 bases at V and 8 bases at J, with 13 bases between.

The rearrangement joins TRBV5-1 to TRBJ1-2, with 8 nucleotides matching TRBD1. Germline CDR1 is SGHRS and CDR2 is YFSETQ. V was pared by 0 bases and J by 8 bases, with 3 bases of the junction left unmatched. The CDR3 has 13 residues. The CDR3 DNA is TGCGCCAGCAGCTTGGGGGACAGGTCCGGCTACACCTTC. Its protein is CASSLGDRSGYTF.

This clone was observed a few times. The chain has TRBV5-1 and TRBJ1-1; TRBD1 might be the D (5 bases). The germline V gene has CDR1 SGHRS and CDR2 YFSETQ. Trimming took 4 bases from V and 4 from J, leaving 23 bases between them. The CDR3 totals 17 residues. The CDR3 bases are TGCGCCAGCAGCCCACCCCGCCAGGGTGGGTATACCACTGAAGCTTTCTTT. The encoded protein is CASSPPRQGGYTTEAFF.

This clone was counted between two and nine times. The chain joins TRBV5-1 to TRBJ1-4; 7 bases agree with TRBD1. Germline values: CDR1 SGHRS, CDR2 YFSETQ. The CDR3 consists of 14 residues. With 5 bases clipped from V and 3 bases from J, the junction kept 4 bases outside the gene matches. The CDR3 DNA is TGCGCCAGCAGGACCGGGACAGCTAATGAAAAACTGTTTTTT. Translating gives CASRTGTANEKLFF.

The chain combines TRBV5-1 with TRBJ1-2; D is unclear. This CDR3 comprises 13 residues. From germline, CDR1 is SGHRS and CDR2 YFSETQ. The V and J ends lost 5 bases and 7 bases respectively, with 15 bases between them. For the CDR3, the DNA is TGCGCCAGCAGGTCTGAAGGGAGAGGTGGCTACACCTTC. Translation: CASRSEGRGGYTF.

The chain joins TRBV7-9 to TRBJ2-2; TRBD2 matches 11 bases. V was pared by 7 bases and J by 1 base, with 17 bases of the junction left unmatched. Germline assignment: CDR1 SEHNR and CDR2 FQNEAQ (reference sequence). The CDR3 is 20 amino acids. The CDR3 bases are TGTGCCAGCACCGCTACCTTTCCGGGACTAGCGGCTAAGAACACCGGGGAGCTGTTTTTT. It translates to CASTATFPGLAAKNTGELFF.

This chain uses TRBV14 with TRBJ1-3; D is perhaps TRBD1 (6 bases). V lost 7 bases to trimming and J lost 1 base, with 8 bases between them. In germline, CDR1 is SGHDN, CDR2 FVKESK. This CDR3 is built from 13 residues. CDR3 loop: CASIRGSGNTIYF. The CDR3 nucleotides read TGTGCCAGCATCAGGGGTTCTGGAAACACCATATATTTT.